This T cell receptor (beta chain) comes out of a study of CD8 T cell repertoires and HIV-1 epitope variants. Study-wide background: Separate from the cultures, 1M uncultured T cells served as baseline.

After removal of 8 bases from V and 1 base from J, the junction contained 8 bases not matched to a gene. The CDR3 consists of 15 residues. Germline values: CDR1 MGHRA, CDR2 YSYEKL. A word on this clone: The antigen remains unidentified.

Repertoires were generated with immunoSEQ multiplex PCR, while TCRdb's copy carries only in-frame clones and drops some. In the table there are 3,600 or so clones, 65% to 70% of which are singletons. The study, taken as a whole, reports: The TAALDMSHF plasma variant had no responses, unlike KF9 (about 5 clonotypes) and HW9 (one).

The receptor's source is a male donor with HIV. The sequenced sample consisted of cultured CD8+ T cells derived from PBMCs. This chain connects TRBV4-1 to TRBJ2-7; 10 positions match TRBD1. CDR3 DNA: TGCGCCAGCGGGCCGGGACAGGGGATTTCCTACGAGCAGTACTTC. The encoded protein is CASGPGQGISYEQYF.